The clone carrying this T cell receptor (beta chain) was counted between two and nine times. Its target is unknown. Anyone with autoimmune disease history or systemic immunosuppression was excluded. This sample is part of a study of OX40 agonist ivuxolimab in advanced cancers. Background on the study: Partial responses were achieved by three patients, one with hepatocellular carcinoma and two with cutaneous melanoma.

Study-wide results and caveats: Partial responders dosed at 0.1-3.0 mg/kg displayed clonal expansion ranking among the lowest. CD4+ and CD8+ T cells in blood underwent clonal expansion by week 6 at 0.1 to 3.0 mg/kg.

Generated by immunoSEQ multiplex PCR, the TCRdb table keeps only in-frame clones and is missing some. Of under 20,000 clones detected, roughly 82% appear once; the ten largest clones hold around 3.1%. This TCR was recovered from an adult with an advanced solid tumor such as melanoma, head and neck, liver or kidney cancer. Sequenced here: CD4+ or CD8+ T cells sorted from blood, sampled in a trial of the OX40 agonist ivuxolimab.

CDR3 protein: CASSEGAWTGELFF. The CDR3 DNA reads TGTGCCAGCAGTGAAGGAGCGTGGACCGGGGAGCTGTTTTTT. The chain couples TRBV25-1 to TRBJ2-2; D call uncertain. Trimming shortened V by 2 bases and J by 5 bases, and 9 bases separated the two germline ends. The CDR3 sequence is 14 residues long. CDR1 MGHDK and CDR2 SYGVNS come from the germline V gene. Using reference TRBV25-1 and TRBJ2-2 for the parts outside the CDR3, the full variable domain is EADIYQTPRYLVIGTGKKITLECSQTMGHDKMYWYQQDPGMELHLIHYSYGVNSTEKGDLSSESTVSRIRTEHFPLTLESARPSHTSQYLCASSEGAWTGELFFGEGSRLTVL.